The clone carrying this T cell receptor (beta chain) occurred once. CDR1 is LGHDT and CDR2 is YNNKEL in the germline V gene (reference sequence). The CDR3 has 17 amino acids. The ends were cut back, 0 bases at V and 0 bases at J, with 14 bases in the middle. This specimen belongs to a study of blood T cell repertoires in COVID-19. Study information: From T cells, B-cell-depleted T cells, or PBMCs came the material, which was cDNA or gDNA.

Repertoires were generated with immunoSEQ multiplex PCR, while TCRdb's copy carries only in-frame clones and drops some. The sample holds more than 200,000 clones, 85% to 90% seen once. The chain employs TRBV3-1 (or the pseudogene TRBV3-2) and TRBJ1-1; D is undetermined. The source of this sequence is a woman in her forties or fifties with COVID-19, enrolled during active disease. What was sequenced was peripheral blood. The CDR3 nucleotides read TGTGCCAGCAGCCAAGATCAGTGGAGACCTATGAACACTGAAGCTTTCTTT. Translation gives CASSQDQWRPMNTEAFF.